The source of this TCR beta chain is a study of control samples from healthy donors and cancer patients. This CDR3 has 13 residues. V lost 0 bases and J 6 bases, leaving 9 bases between the germline ends. The V gene's germline CDR1 is SGHRS and CDR2 YFSETQ. The protocol was immunoSEQ multiplex PCR, while the TCRdb copy is restricted to in-frame clones and leaves out a portion. The sample includes roughly 190,000 clones, 91% seen only once; the top ten take about 1.6%. The sequence was obtained from a woman aged 25-40 years in good health. Sample: blood. The V call is TRBV5-1, the J call TRBJ1-1; the D is unclear. The CDR3 protein is CASSLGSRAEAFF. Written as DNA, the CDR3 is TGCGCCAGCAGCTTGGGTAGTAGGGCTGAAGCTTTCTTT.